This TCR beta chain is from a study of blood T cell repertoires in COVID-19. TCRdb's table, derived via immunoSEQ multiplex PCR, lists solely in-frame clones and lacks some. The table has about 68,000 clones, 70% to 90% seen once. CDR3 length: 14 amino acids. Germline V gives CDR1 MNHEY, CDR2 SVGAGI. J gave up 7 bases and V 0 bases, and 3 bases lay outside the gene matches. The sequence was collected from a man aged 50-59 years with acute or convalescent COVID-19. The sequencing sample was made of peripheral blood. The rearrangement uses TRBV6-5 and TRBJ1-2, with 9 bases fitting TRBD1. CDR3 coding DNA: TGTGCCAGCAGTTACTCGGGACAGGGCCGTGGCTACACCTTC. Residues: CASSYSGQGRGYTF.